This TCR beta chain originates from a study of cytomegalovirus exposure and HLA in healthy donors. Overall study findings and caveats: The study put around 180 TCR beta chains on its list as cytomegalovirus-associated.

J gave up 2 bases and V 6 bases, and 10 bases lay outside the gene matches. The CDR3 spans 16 residues. Germline V gives CDR1 MDHEN, CDR2 SYDVKM. As to this clone: Its specificity is unknown.

Measured with immunoSEQ multiplex PCR; TCRdb has only the in-frame clones, and not every one. Found here are some 99,000 clones, roughly 86% of them singletons; the top ten hold around 2.1%. The roughly 120-subject validation cohort, separate from the approximately 670-subject first cohort, included the donors. This sequence originates from a woman aged 18 to 35 in good health and CMV-seronegative. The chain carries TRBV28 and TRBJ2-1, with 7 bases matching TRBD2. The material sequenced was PBMCs. CDR3 sequence (DNA): TGTGCCAGCAGGGGCCCGGGAAGCGGGGCCTACAATGAGCAGTTCTTC. It translates to CASRGPGSGAYNEQFF.